These 13 T cell receptor beta chains came from one sample sequenced in a study of T cells after yellow fever vaccination. MiXCR was run by TCRdb on the 5' RACE reads, yielding one entry per CDR3 protein. Here the sample spans just under 600,000 distinct CDR3 sequences, approximately 13% being singletons. The sequences come from PBMCs, collected on the day of the yellow fever booster vaccination. The receptors come from a man aged 25-45 years who received the YFV17D yellow fever vaccine.

This chain links TRBV30 with TRBJ1-1; D unresolved. There are 11 residues in the CDR3. The germline CDR1 and CDR2 sequences are GTSNPN and SVGIG (reference sequence). The V and J ends lost 5 bases and 1 base respectively, with 5 bases between them. The CDR3 bases are TGTGCCTGGTCCTGGAACACTGAAGCTTTCTTT. This translates into CAWSWNTEAFF.

V usage is TRBV7-3 and J usage is TRBJ2-4; maybe TRBD1 (6 bases). Germline V gene sequence: CDR1 SGHTA, CDR2 FQGTGA. This CDR3 has 16 residues. Trimming took off 5 bases at V and 0 bases at J, with 14 bases between the two ends. As DNA, the CDR3 is TGTGCCAGCAGCCGGACAGATGACCTAGCCAAAAACATTCAGTACTTC. This gives the protein CASSRTDDLAKNIQYF.

This clonotype occurred a few times. The J gene is TRBJ1-3, the V gene TRBV27, with 8 positions matching TRBD1. V lost 5 bases and J lost 0; bases outside the gene matches: 6. Germline CDR1 and CDR2: MNHEY and SMNVEV (reference sequence). The CDR3 consists of 16 residues. The CDR3 DNA sequence: TGTGCCAGCAGTAGGACAGGGTCGGCCTCTGGAAACACCATATATTTT. Protein sequence: CASSRTGSASGNTIYF.

CDR3 amino acids: CASSFIGGNNQPQHF. The CDR3 region has the DNA TGTGCCAGCAGCTTCATTGGGGGGAACAATCAGCCCCAGCATTTT. The chain links TRBV5-5 to TRBJ1-5, with D perhaps matching TRBD1 (5 bases). V lost 2 bases to trimming and J lost 3 bases, with 12 bases between them. Germline V gene data show CDR1 as SGHKS and CDR2 as YYEKEE (reference sequence). The CDR3 has 15 residues.

This clonotype has just a few counts. The chain joins TRBV19 to TRBJ2-3; D is unresolved. Germline V lookup: CDR1 LNHDA, CDR2 SQIVND (reference sequence). V was clipped by 6 bases and J by 5 bases, with 24 bases between them. The CDR3 contains 17 residues. The CDR3 DNA reads as TGTGCCAGTAGCAAACTATGGACGCCCTCGACAAAAGATACGCAGTATTTT. Protein: CASSKLWTPSTKDTQYF. The full variable domain, rest sourced from reference TRBV19 and TRBJ2-3, is DGGITQSPKYLFRKEGQNVTLSCEQNLNHDAMYWYRQDPGQGLRLIYYSQIVNDFQKGDIAEGYSVSREKKESFPLTVTSAQKNPTAFYLCASSKLWTPSTKDTQYFGPGTRLTVL.

The chain is built from TRBV7-2 and TRBJ1-3; tentatively, D is TRBD1 (6 bases). The CDR3 runs 16 residues. Per germline, CDR1 SGHTA and CDR2 FQGNSA. Trimming left V 0 bases short and J 1 base short, with 10 bases between. The CDR3 is CASSLAQGRSGNTIYF. The CDR3 DNA reads as TGTGCCAGCAGCTTAGCACAGGGACGGTCTGGAAACACCATATATTTT. The full variable domain, completed using reference TRBV7-2 and TRBJ1-3, is GAGVSQSPSNKVTEKGKDVELRCDPISGHTALYWYRQSLGQGLEFLIYFQGNSAPDKSGLPSDRFSAERTGGSVSTLTIQRTQQEDSAVYLCASSLAQGRSGNTIYFGEGSWLTVV.

This clonotype was observed a handful of times. The rearrangement uses TRBV28 and TRBJ2-2; no definite D call. The germline V gene encodes CDR1 MDHEN and CDR2 SYDVKM. This CDR3 comprises 11 residues. V dropped 3 bases and J dropped 10 bases, with 6 bases sitting between them. The CDR3 reads CASSFLVELFF. CDR3 in DNA: TGTGCCAGCAGTTTCTTGGTGGAGCTGTTTTTT.

The sample holds a few counts of this clonotype. V is TRBV10-3 and J is TRBJ2-1; D is perhaps TRBD2 (6 bases). This CDR3 contains 15 residues. Germline V gene lookup returns CDR1 ENHRY and CDR2 SYGVKD. Deletions cut 2 bases from V and 6 bases from J, with 14 bases between. The CDR3 region is CAISEQEGVVNEQFF. In nucleotides, the CDR3 is TGTGCCATCAGTGAGCAGGAGGGAGTCGTCAATGAGCAGTTCTTC.

The chain couples TRBV10-3 to TRBJ2-3; TRBD2 agrees at 12 bases. CDR3 length: 16 amino acids. The germline CDR1 and CDR2 sequences are ENHRY and SYGVKD. V lost 6 bases, J lost 3 bases, and 7 bases stayed unmatched. CDR3 nucleotides: TGTGCCATCAGAAGCTCCGGGACTAGCGGGACAGATACGCAGTATTTT. Amino acid sequence: CAIRSSGTSGTDTQYF.

The V and J genes are TRBV3-1 and TRBJ2-2, with D possibly TRBD2 on 5 matching bases. Germline CDR1 LGHDT, CDR2 YNNKEL (reference sequence). With 7 bases removed from V and 6 bases from J, the gap between germline ends came to 12 bases. The CDR3 covers 13 residues. The CDR3 coding sequence is TGTGCCAGCACCCTCGGGGTTTCCGGGGAGCTGTTTTTT. Encoded protein: CASTLGVSGELFF.

The sample holds a few counts of this clonotype. V usage is TRBV28 and J usage is TRBJ1-2, with a tentative D call TRBD1 (5 bases). Trimming pared 7 bases from V and 4 bases from J, leaving 13 bases between. The CDR3 consists of 13 residues. The germline gives CDR1 MDHEN, CDR2 SYDVKM. The CDR3, as DNA: TGTGCCAGCACCGAGCCGGGACGCTATGGCTACACCTTC. It codes for CASTEPGRYGYTF.

This chain connects TRBV11-2 to TRBJ2-5; 8 bases match TRBD1. This CDR3 is 15 amino acids long. The germline CDR1 and CDR2 sequences are SGHAT and FQNNGV. The junction had 10 bases not matched to a gene; V was cut back by 6 bases and J by 4 bases. This chain's CDR3 is CASSQDRVRAETQYF. In DNA form, the CDR3 reads TGTGCCAGCAGTCAGGACAGGGTCCGGGCAGAGACCCAGTACTTC.

This clonotype was observed a handful of times. V is TRBV7-2 and J is TRBJ2-3; TRBD2 agrees at 9 bases. Germline CDR1 is SGHTA and CDR2 is FQGNSA. This CDR3 is 16 amino acids long. The junction had 9 bases not matched to a gene; V was cut back by 5 bases and J by 3 bases. The CDR3 bases are TGTGCCAGCAGCCTAATAGCGGGAGCCATAACAGATACGCAGTATTTT. Protein sequence: CASSLIAGAITDTQYF.